This T cell receptor beta chain was captured in a study of long-term antiretroviral therapy in people with HIV. Notes on the study in general: Post-ART diversity increased but stayed below transplant donor controls.

This clone was counted a few times. Its target is not known. The run of the v3.0 immunoSEQ assay was at survey level. Sequencing aimed to cover about 35,000-55,000 T-cell genomes per sample. This table comes from immunoSEQ multiplex PCR, and its TCRdb copy is limited to in-frame clones, with some not included. The sample includes 25,000 to 35,000 clones, approximately 94% of them seen just once. This CDR3 spans 16 amino acids. Germline V gene data show CDR1 as MRHNA and CDR2 as SNTAGT. V was pared by 3 bases and J by 4 bases, with 17 bases between. Donors needed at least one pre-ART PBMC sample plus at least two post-ART samples.

The receptor's source is a man aged 50 to 60 with HIV. Sequences were derived from unsorted PBMCs, sampled more than 7.3 years after starting antiretroviral therapy. The chain has TRBV6-4 and TRBJ2-3; the D gene is possibly TRBD1 (5 bases). The CDR3 here is CASSEFGSRGADTQYF. The CDR3 bases are TGTGCCAGCAGTGAATTTGGCTCAAGGGGCGCAGATACGCAGTATTTT.